This entry lists 25 T cell receptor beta chains sequenced from one sample in a study of CD8 T cells in Susac syndrome. When the RNA was reverse transcribed, random hexamers were used with an input of about 0.5 to 1 ug. Via MiXCR, TCRdb re-called the immunoSEQ multiplex PCR reads, giving one row per CDR3 protein. The sample lists fewer than 150,000 distinct CDR3 sequences; over 90% were seen once. The sequenced sample consisted of CD8+ T cells from PBMCs. The receptors derive from a human donor with Susac syndrome.

The chain recombines TRBV20-1 with TRBJ2-1, with D hard to call. CDR1 and CDR2 (germline): DFQATT, SNEGSKA (reference sequence). Trimming shortened V by 3 bases and J by 5 bases, and 5 bases separated the two germline ends. The CDR3 is 11 amino acids. CDR3 coding DNA: TGCAGTGCTAGGCTCCACAATGAGCAGTTCTTC. It is translated as CSARLHNEQFF.

This rearrangement joins TRBV9 to TRBJ2-3; tentatively, D is TRBD2 (6 bases). The CDR3 covers 15 residues. V dropped 3 bases and J dropped 2 bases, with 13 bases sitting between them. CDR1 and CDR2 (germline): SGDLS, YYNGEE. As DNA, the CDR3 is TGTGCCAGCAGCGGGGGGGACCACGCCACAGATACGCAGTATTTT. Translating it yields CASSGGDHATDTQYF.

This chain joins TRBV3-1 and TRBJ2-7, with 14 bases lining up with TRBD2. The CDR3 length is 18 residues. Trimming removed 1 base from V and 3 bases from J; junction bases left unmatched: 8. The germline gives CDR1 LGHDT, CDR2 YNNKEL (reference sequence). The CDR3 sequence is CASSQVHPGLAGVYEQYF. As DNA, the CDR3 is TGTGCCAGCAGCCAAGTGCACCCGGGACTAGCGGGAGTCTACGAGCAGTACTTC.

This chain uses TRBV9 with TRBJ2-2, with 10 bases that match TRBD2. The germline V gene encodes CDR1 SGDLS and CDR2 YYNGEE. Losses at the gene ends were 4 bases for V and 7 bases for J; bases not matched to a gene: 13. The length of the CDR3 is 17 residues. The CDR3 DNA reads as TGTGCCAGCAGCCCCCCCCTGGGAGTAGCGGGAGGCGGGGAGCTGTTTTTT. Translated: CASSPPLGVAGGGELFF.

The CDR3 loop is CASSMFGPKGPQHF. CDR3 nucleotides: TGTGCCAGCAGCATGTTCGGACCCAAGGGACCCCAGCATTTT. V is TRBV12-3 or TRBV12-4 and J is TRBJ1-5; D gene ambiguous. Deletions cut 6 bases from V and 10 bases from J, with 19 bases between. CDR3 length equals 14 residues.

The chain combines TRBV28 with TRBJ2-1, with 10 bases aligning to TRBD2. The CDR3 runs to 16 residues. Per germline, CDR1 MDHEN and CDR2 SYDVKM. V shed 5 bases, J shed 4 bases, and the junction held 8 bases outside the gene matches. CDR3 protein: CASSGAGLAEYNEQFF. The CDR3 DNA reads as TGTGCCAGCAGTGGGGCAGGACTAGCGGAGTACAATGAGCAGTTCTTC.

The V gene is TRBV3-1, the J gene TRBJ2-5, with D tentatively TRBD2 (5 bases). Per the germline V gene, CDR1 is LGHDT and CDR2 is YNNKEL (reference sequence). Trimming stripped 0 bases from V and 2 bases from J, with 13 bases between. This CDR3 spans 16 amino acids. The CDR3 DNA reads as TGTGCCAGCAGCCAAGACGGACTCACCCTGCAAGAGACCCAGTACTTC. Protein sequence: CASSQDGLTLQETQYF.

The chain joins TRBV9 to TRBJ2-2, with D possibly being TRBD1 (6 bases). CDR3 length: 17 residues. V lost 0 bases and J lost 6, with 18 bases in between. Germline V gene lookup returns CDR1 SGDLS and CDR2 YYNGEE. The CDR3 bases are TGTGCCAGCAGCGTAGCCCAGACAGGTCCCTGGGCCGGGGAGCTGTTTTTT. It specifies CASSVAQTGPWAGELFF.

The chain uses TRBV29-1 and TRBJ2-7, with 11 bases aligning to TRBD2. The CDR3 loop spans 15 amino acids. Germline CDR1 and CDR2: SQVTM and ANQGSEA. V lost 4 bases, J lost 4 bases, and 9 bases stayed unmatched. Here the CDR3 DNA reads TGCAGCGTTGGTTTACTAGCGGGAGTGAGATACGAGCAGTACTTC. Amino acids: CSVGLLAGVRYEQYF.

The V gene is TRBV5-4, the J gene TRBJ2-2; the D gene is possibly TRBD2 (6 bases). The CDR3 runs to 14 residues. The germline gives CDR1 SGHNT, CDR2 YYREEE (reference sequence). The V and J ends lost 2 bases and 4 bases respectively, with 9 bases between them. Here the CDR3 DNA reads TGTGCCAGCAGCTTCTTCGGGGGCACCGGGGAGCTGTTTTTT. Translated, it gives CASSFFGGTGELFF.

This rearrangement joins TRBV30 to TRBJ2-3, with 8 bases identical to TRBD2. Trimming at V came to 5 bases and at J to 1 base, leaving 11 bases not matched to a gene. This CDR3 region has 16 residues. Germline lookup yields CDR1 GTSNPN and CDR2 SVGIG (reference sequence). CDR3 DNA: TGTGCCTGGCTACCGAGTACCGGGGGGGGCACAGATACGCAGTATTTT. As protein: CAWLPSTGGGTDTQYF.

The chain couples TRBV12-3 or TRBV12-4 to TRBJ2-1; D is uncertain. There are 15 residues in the CDR3. With 8 bases removed from V and 0 bases from J, the gap between germline ends came to 14 bases. The CDR3 protein is CASSFPLGSYNEQFF. Here the CDR3 DNA reads TGTGCCAGCTCATTCCCCCTGGGCTCCTACAATGAGCAGTTCTTC.

V gene TRBV7-9 combines with J gene TRBJ2-7, with a tentative D call TRBD2 (5 bases). Germline assignment: CDR1 SEHNR and CDR2 FQNEAQ (reference sequence). The CDR3 runs 13 residues. V was clipped by 4 bases and J by 6 bases, with 13 bases between them. DNA for the CDR3: TGTGCCAGCAGCTCAGTCGGGGTTAGCGAGCAGTACTTC. Translating gives CASSSVGVSEQYF.

This clonotype has just one count. The V gene is TRBV9, the J gene TRBJ2-1; a possible D gene is TRBD2 (6 bases). The CDR3 runs to 17 residues. The germline V gene has CDR1 SGDLS and CDR2 YYNGEE. Trimming removed 0 bases at V and 0 bases at J, with 13 bases between. CDR3 protein: CASSVAISGSSYNEQFF. The CDR3, as DNA: TGTGCCAGCAGCGTAGCTATTAGCGGAAGCTCCTACAATGAGCAGTTCTTC.

This chain joins TRBV29-1 and TRBJ2-5; 13 bases agree with TRBD2. The CDR3 is made up of 15 amino acids. Unmatched junction bases numbered 8, after V lost 6 bases and J lost 4 bases. The germline V gene has CDR1 SQVTM and CDR2 ANQGSEA. In DNA form, the CDR3 reads TGCAGCGTCCCGGGAACTAGCGGGAGGGGAGAGACCCAGTACTTC. Translated, it gives CSVPGTSGRGETQYF.

This clonotype has only one observation. The CDR3 DNA reads as TGTGCCAGCAGATACGAGAGCACTGAAGCTTTCTTT. Its protein is CASRYESTEAFF. V usage is TRBV12-3 or TRBV12-4 and J usage is TRBJ1-1; D call uncertain. The V end lost 6 bases, the J end lost 4 bases, and 9 bases lay between the germline ends. CDR3 length: 12 amino acids.

The chain is built from TRBV29-1 and TRBJ1-4; the D gene is possibly TRBD1 (6 bases). The CDR3 is 13 residues long. Germline V gives CDR1 SQVTM, CDR2 ANQGSEA. V lost 7 bases and J lost 7, with 16 bases in between. The CDR3 sequence: CSATGNIGEKLFF. DNA of the CDR3: TGCAGCGCCACAGGGAACATAGGTGAAAAACTGTTTTTT.

The V call is TRBV3-1, the J call TRBJ1-1; D may be TRBD1 (5 bases). The CDR3 length is 17 residues. Per germline, CDR1 LGHDT and CDR2 YNNKEL (reference sequence). V was pared by 4 bases and J by 5 bases, with 23 bases between. CDR3 DNA sequence: TGTGCCAGCAGCCGATTCCCTAGCGACCTCGAGGGGACTGAAGCTTTCTTT. Translated: CASSRFPSDLEGTEAFF. Combining the CDR3 with reference TRBV3-1 and TRBJ1-1 gives the whole variable domain DTAVSQTPKYLVTQMGNDKSIKCEQNLGHDTMYWYKQDSKKFLKIMFSYNNKELIINETVPNRFSPKSPDKAHLNLHINSLELGDSAVYFCASSRFPSDLEGTEAFFGQGTRLTVV.

The chain uses TRBV9 and TRBJ1-2; no clear D. Trimming took off 4 bases at V and 12 bases at J, with 22 bases between the two ends. Germline lookup yields CDR1 SGDLS and CDR2 YYNGEE. This CDR3 has 14 residues. DNA of the CDR3: TGTGCCAGCAGCCCCTCGGAAGGTTTCGTGGCCCACACCTTC. It yields the protein CASSPSEGFVAHTF.

The gene calls are TRBV4-1 and TRBJ1-1; D is uncertain. From germline, CDR1 is MGHRA and CDR2 YSYEKL. Trimming stripped 0 bases from V and 1 base from J, with 6 bases between. The CDR3 consists of 14 residues. The DNA of the CDR3 is TGCGCCAGCAGCCAAGATCCGGAGAACACTGAAGCTTTCTTT. This codes for CASSQDPENTEAFF.

V is TRBV12-3 or TRBV12-4 and J is TRBJ1-3, with a possible D match to TRBD1 (6 bases). CDR3 length: 14 residues. Trimming took off 6 bases at V and 2 bases at J, with 11 bases between the two ends. The CDR3 region has the DNA TGTGCCAGCAGCCCGGACAGAACTGGAAACACCATATATTTT. Protein: CASSPDRTGNTIYF.

The rearrangement uses TRBV14 and TRBJ2-3, with 8 bases fitting TRBD1. The V and J ends lost 4 bases and 3 bases, in that order; junction bases with no gene match: 9. Germline V gene sequence: CDR1 SGHDN, CDR2 FVKESK. The CDR3 covers 16 residues. In DNA form, the CDR3 reads TGTGCCAGCAGCCTCACAGACAGGGGAGTGACAGATACGCAGTATTTT. This codes for CASSLTDRGVTDTQYF.

This chain connects TRBV3-1 to TRBJ2-5; the D is unclear. Per the germline V gene, CDR1 is LGHDT and CDR2 is YNNKEL (reference sequence). V was clipped by 0 bases and J by 6 bases, with 5 bases between them. The CDR3 covers 12 residues. The CDR3 bases are TGTGCCAGCAGCCAAGATGGGCAGACCCAGTACTTC. Translating it yields CASSQDGQTQYF.

The V gene is TRBV6-5, the J gene TRBJ2-5; a possible D gene is TRBD1 (6 bases). Trimming removed 3 bases from V and 3 bases from J, with 8 bases in between. Germline CDR1 reads MNHEY; CDR2 reads SVGAGI. This CDR3 is 13 amino acids long. The CDR3 DNA is TGTGCCAGCAGTTATGGACAGAAAGAGACCCAGTACTTC. It translates to CASSYGQKETQYF.

The chain combines TRBV9 with TRBJ2-2; D possibly corresponds to TRBD1 (5 bases). Trimming removed 4 bases at V and 0 bases at J, with 13 bases between. Germline V gene sequence: CDR1 SGDLS, CDR2 YYNGEE. The CDR3 runs to 16 residues. This chain's CDR3 is CASSPYDRPNTGELFF. The CDR3 coding sequence is TGTGCCAGCAGCCCGTATGACAGACCGAACACCGGGGAGCTGTTTTTT.